This T cell receptor (beta chain) was found in a study of blood T cell repertoires in COVID-19. Study-level information: Samples came from the United States, Italy and Spain, spanning acute and convalescent COVID-19.

The CDR3 is 14 amino acids. The V end lost 2 bases, the J end lost 7 bases, and 14 bases lay between the germline ends. Looked up from germline, CDR1 is LNHDA and CDR2 is SQIVND (reference sequence). Measured with immunoSEQ multiplex PCR; TCRdb has only the in-frame clones, and not every one. The sample yields 130,000 or so clones, approximately 83% seen once. Sequencing used peripheral blood. The V call is TRBV19, the J call TRBJ2-5; no clear D gene. The receptor was isolated from an elderly woman with acute or convalescent COVID-19. The CDR3 DNA follows: TGTGCCAGTAGTATACCTGAGGTGTTTGGGACCCAGTACTTC. It encodes CASSIPEVFGTQYF.